The sequence of this T cell receptor beta chain was determined in a study of regulatory T cells in long-lasting Graves disease. Findings and caveats of the study: Owing to a sample size that was small, accuracy may have been reduced. Newly diagnosed patients shared about a thousand public clonotypes; persistent patients shared some 2,700.

This clonotype was recorded at least ten times. Its specificity is unknown. CDR3-region Arm-PCR and iRepertoire HTBI primers produced the TCR beta libraries. The authors' processing: Across all samples, about 59 TRBV segments and 14 TRBJ segments were identified. TCRdb processed the multiplex PCR reads anew with MiXCR; each CDR3 protein has one entry. TCRdb assigned the V and J calls; the authors' analysis was not used. Of about 460,000 distinct CDR3 sequences detected, around a fifth appear once; the ten largest clones hold roughly 13%. The sample's time point: persistent/refractory GD, antithyroid drugs over 5 years with positive TRAb. Isolated PBMC RNA provided the starting material for the TCR library. This specimen was peripheral blood mononuclear cells (PBMCs), taken when the disease was refractory, from a patient treated with antithyroid drugs. This TCR was recovered from a female donor with Graves disease.

CDR3 region: CATGMGYSNQPQHF. CDR3 nucleotides: TGTGCCACCGGGATGGGGTATAGCAATCAGCCCCAGCATTTT. The chain carries TRBV2 and TRBJ1-5; no firm D call. Deletions cut 10 bases from V and 0 bases from J, with 13 bases between. CDR3 size: 14 residues. CDR1 and CDR2 from the germline V gene are SNHLY and FYNNEI.